This T cell receptor beta chain was captured in a study of control samples from healthy donors and cancer patients (dated by TCRdb to 2018 to 2020). The sample holds a few counts of this clone. Which antigen it targets is not known. Per-base quality was not reported, and no clone a single base away is much larger than it. Library preparation was by the immunoSEQ multiplex PCR assay. TCRdb took this table from immuneACCESS and kept in-frame rearrangements with V and J called. Such tables lack part of the clones; where checked against another copy, unresolved V genes explain under half of the gap, and the rest is unexplained. Present in this sample are about 180,000 clones, almost 90% of which were seen just once. Roughly 1.3% of the sample is taken by the ten largest. The CDR3 spans 15 residues, from the cysteine through the phenylalanine. CDR3 DNA only is kept here, 45 bases in frame from base 1. From the germline V gene, CDR1 is SGHTA and CDR2 is FQGNSA. The V end loses 5 bases and the J end loses 8 bases, and a stretch of 21 bases separates them.

Recombination connected TRBV7-2 to TRBJ1-2; TRBD1 is perhaps the D gene, given 5 matching bases. The clonotype was recovered from a woman between 50 and 59 years old in good health. The sequenced sample was blood. CDR3 sequence: CASSASGRRMAGYTF. The DNA sequence follows: TGTGCCAGCAGCGCGTCGGGACGGAGGATGGCCGGCTACACCTTC.